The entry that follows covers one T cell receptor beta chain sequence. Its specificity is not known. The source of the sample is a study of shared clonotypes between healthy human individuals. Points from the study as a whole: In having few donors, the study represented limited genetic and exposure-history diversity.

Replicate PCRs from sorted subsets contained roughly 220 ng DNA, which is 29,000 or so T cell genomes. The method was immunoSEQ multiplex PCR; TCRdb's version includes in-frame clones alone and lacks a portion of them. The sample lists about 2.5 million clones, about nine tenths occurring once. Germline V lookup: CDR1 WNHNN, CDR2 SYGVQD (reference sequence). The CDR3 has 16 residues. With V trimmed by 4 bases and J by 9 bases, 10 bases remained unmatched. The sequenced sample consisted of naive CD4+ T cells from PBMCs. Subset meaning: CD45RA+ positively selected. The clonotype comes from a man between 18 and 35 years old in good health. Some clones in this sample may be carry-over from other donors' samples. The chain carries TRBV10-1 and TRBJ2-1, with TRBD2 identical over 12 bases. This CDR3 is CASSALAGGGRGEQFF. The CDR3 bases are TGCGCCAGCAGTGCTCTAGCGGGGGGGGGACGTGGTGAGCAGTTCTTC.